This T cell receptor (beta chain) stems from a study of blood T cell repertoires in COVID-19. The overall study: T cells, B-cell-depleted T cells, or PBMCs supplied cDNA or gDNA.

V was shortened by 4 bases and J by 0 bases, with 14 bases between the two germline ends. Germline CDR1 is MNHEY and CDR2 is SVGAGI. The CDR3 is made up of 16 amino acids. Assay: immunoSEQ multiplex PCR; the TCRdb copy retains only in-frame clones and omits some. The sample has 110,000 or so clones, over 80% seen once. The source is a woman in her 50s with acute or convalescent COVID-19. Sequenced input: peripheral blood. The J gene is TRBJ2-3, the V gene TRBV6-5, with D perhaps matching TRBD1 (6 bases). The CDR3 sequence: CASSLGGIESTDTQYF. CDR3 nucleotide sequence: TGTGCCAGCAGTTTAGGGGGTATAGAGAGCACAGATACGCAGTATTTT.